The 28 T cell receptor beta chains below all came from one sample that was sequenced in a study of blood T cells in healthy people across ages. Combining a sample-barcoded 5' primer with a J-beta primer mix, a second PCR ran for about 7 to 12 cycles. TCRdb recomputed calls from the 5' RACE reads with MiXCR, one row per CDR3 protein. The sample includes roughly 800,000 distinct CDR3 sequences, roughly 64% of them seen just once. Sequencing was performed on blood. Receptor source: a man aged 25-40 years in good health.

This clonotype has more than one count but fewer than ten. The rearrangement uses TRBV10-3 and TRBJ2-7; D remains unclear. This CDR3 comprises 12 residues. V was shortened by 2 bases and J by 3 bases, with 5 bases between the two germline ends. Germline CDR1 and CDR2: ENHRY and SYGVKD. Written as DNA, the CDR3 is TGTGCCATCAGTGAGGTCTACTACGAGCAGTACTTC. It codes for CAISEVYYEQYF.

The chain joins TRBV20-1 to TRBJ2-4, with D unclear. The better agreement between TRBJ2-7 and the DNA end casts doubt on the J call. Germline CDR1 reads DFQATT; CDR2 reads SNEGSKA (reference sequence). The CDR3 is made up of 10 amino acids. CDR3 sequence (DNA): TGCAGTGTTGGGCCCTACGAGCAGTACTTC. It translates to CSVGPYEQYF.

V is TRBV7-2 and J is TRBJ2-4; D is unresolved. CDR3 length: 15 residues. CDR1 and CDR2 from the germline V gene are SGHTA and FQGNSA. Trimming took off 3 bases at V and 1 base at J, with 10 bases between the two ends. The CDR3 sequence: CASSFPGGAKNIQYF. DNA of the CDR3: TGTGCCAGCAGCTTCCCGGGTGGGGCCAAAAACATTCAGTACTTC.

The CDR3 region is CASSLEGTGLKLFF. The CDR3, as DNA: TGTGCCAGCAGTTTAGAAGGGACAGGGTTGAAACTGTTTTTT. This chain uses TRBV27 with TRBJ1-4; TRBD1 matches 9 bases. The CDR3 sequence is 14 residues long. Unmatched junction bases numbered 6, after V lost 2 bases and J lost 11 bases. Germline CDR1 and CDR2: MNHEY and SMNVEV (reference sequence).

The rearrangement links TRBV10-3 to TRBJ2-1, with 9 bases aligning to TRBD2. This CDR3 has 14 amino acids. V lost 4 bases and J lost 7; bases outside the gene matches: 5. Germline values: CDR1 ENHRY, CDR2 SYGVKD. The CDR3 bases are TGTGCCATCAGTGGAAGCGGGGGGACAAATGAGCAGTTCTTC. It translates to CAISGSGGTNEQFF.

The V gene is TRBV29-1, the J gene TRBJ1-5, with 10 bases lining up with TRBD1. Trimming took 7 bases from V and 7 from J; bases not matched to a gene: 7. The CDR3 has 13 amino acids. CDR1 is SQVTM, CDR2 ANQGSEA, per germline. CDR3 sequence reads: CSAQTGGLQPQHF. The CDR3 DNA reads TGCAGCGCCCAGACAGGGGGCCTGCAGCCCCAGCATTTT.

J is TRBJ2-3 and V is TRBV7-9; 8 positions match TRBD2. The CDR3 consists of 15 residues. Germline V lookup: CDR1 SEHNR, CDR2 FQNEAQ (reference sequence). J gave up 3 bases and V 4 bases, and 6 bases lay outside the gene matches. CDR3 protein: CASSSTCGRTDTQYF. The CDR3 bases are TGTGCCAGCAGCTCCACATGCGGGAGGACAGATACGCAGTATTTT.

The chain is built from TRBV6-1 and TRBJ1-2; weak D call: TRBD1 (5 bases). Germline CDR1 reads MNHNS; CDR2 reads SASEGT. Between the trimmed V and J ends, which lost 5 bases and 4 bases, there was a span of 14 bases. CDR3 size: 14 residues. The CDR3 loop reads CASSSTGRGYGYTF. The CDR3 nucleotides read TGTGCCAGCAGTAGCACAGGACGTGGCTATGGCTACACCTTC.

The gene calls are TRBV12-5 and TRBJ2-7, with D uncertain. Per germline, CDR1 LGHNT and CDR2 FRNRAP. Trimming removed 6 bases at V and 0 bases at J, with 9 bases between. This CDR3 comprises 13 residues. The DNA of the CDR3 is TGTGCTAGTGGGCGAGACGCCTCCTACGAGCAGTACTTC. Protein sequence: CASGRDASYEQYF. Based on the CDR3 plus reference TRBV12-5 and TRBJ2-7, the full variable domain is DARVTQTPRHKVTEMGQEVTMRCQPILGHNTVFWYRQTMMQGLELLAYFRNRAPLDDSGMPKDRFSAEMPDATLATLKIQPSEPRDSAVYFCASGRDASYEQYFGPGTRLTVT.

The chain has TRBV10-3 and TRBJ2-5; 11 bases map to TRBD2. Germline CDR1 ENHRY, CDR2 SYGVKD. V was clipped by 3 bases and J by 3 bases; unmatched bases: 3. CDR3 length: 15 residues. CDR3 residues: CAISDQTSGKETQYF. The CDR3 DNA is TGTGCCATCAGTGACCAGACTAGCGGGAAAGAGACCCAGTACTTC.

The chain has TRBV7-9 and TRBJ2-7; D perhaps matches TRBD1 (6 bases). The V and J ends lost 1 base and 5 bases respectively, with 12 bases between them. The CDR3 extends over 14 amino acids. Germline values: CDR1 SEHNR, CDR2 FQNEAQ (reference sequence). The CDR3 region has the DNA TGTGCCAGCAGCTTAGAACCAGGGGACGACGAGCAGTACTTC. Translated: CASSLEPGDDEQYF.

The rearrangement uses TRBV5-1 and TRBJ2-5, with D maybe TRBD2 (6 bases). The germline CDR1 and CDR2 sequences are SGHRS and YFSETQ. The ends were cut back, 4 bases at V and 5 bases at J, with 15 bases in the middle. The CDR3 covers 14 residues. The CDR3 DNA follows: TGCGCCAGCAGCCCGGGACTTCACGGGGAGACCCAGTACTTC. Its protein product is CASSPGLHGETQYF.

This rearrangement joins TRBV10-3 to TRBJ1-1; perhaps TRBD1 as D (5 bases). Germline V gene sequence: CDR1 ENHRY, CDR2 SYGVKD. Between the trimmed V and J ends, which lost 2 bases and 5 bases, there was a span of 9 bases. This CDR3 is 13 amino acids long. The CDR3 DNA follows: TGTGCCATCAGTGAGCGGGACCGAACTGAAGCTTTCTTT. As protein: CAISERDRTEAFF.

For the CDR3, the DNA is TGCAGCGTTGTCAGGGGGCTATCCTACGAGCAGTACTTC. Encoded protein: CSVVRGLSYEQYF. V gene TRBV29-1 combines with J gene TRBJ2-7, with 8 bases aligning to TRBD1. Looked up from germline, CDR1 is SQVTM and CDR2 is ANQGSEA. The CDR3 contains 13 residues. The J segment lost 1 base and the V segment lost 4 bases, leaving 3 bases of the junction unmatched.

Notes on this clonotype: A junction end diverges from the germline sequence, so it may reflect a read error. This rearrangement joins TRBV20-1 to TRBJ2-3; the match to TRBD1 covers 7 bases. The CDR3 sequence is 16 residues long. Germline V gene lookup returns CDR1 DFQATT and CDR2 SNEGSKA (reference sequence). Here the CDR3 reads CSAARPTGEITDTQYF. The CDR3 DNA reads TGTAGTGCCGCCAGGCCTACAGGGGAAATTACAGATACGCAGTATTTT.

The CDR3 DNA sequence: TGCGCCAGCAGCTTGTCGGGGCCAGTACTCTACGAGCAGTACTTC. Residues: CASSLSGPVLYEQYF. The rearrangement joins TRBV5-1 to TRBJ2-7; the D gene could be TRBD1 or TRBD2 (5 bases each). Germline CDR1 and CDR2: SGHRS and YFSETQ. With 1 base removed from V and 3 bases from J, the gap between germline ends came to 14 bases. This CDR3 has 15 residues. Based on the CDR3 plus reference TRBV5-1 and TRBJ2-7, the full variable domain is KAGVTQTPRYLIKTRGQQVTLSCSPISGHRSVSWYQQTPGQGLQFLFEYFSETQRNKGNFPGRFSGRQFSNSRSEMNVSTLELGDSALYLCASSLSGPVLYEQYFGPGTRLTVT.

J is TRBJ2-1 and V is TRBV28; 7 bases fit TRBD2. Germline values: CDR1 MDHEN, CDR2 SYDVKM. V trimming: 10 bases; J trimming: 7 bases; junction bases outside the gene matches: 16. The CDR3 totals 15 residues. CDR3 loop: CATRGSGEGRNEQFF. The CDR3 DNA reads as TGTGCCACCCGAGGATCGGGGGAGGGCCGGAATGAGCAGTTCTTC. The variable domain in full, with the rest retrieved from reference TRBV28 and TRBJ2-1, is DVKVTQSSRYLVKRTGEKVFLECVQDMDHENMFWYRQDPGLGLRLIYFSYDVKMKEKGDIPEGYSVSREKKERFSLILESASTNQTSMYLCATRGSGEGRNEQFFGPGTRLTVL.

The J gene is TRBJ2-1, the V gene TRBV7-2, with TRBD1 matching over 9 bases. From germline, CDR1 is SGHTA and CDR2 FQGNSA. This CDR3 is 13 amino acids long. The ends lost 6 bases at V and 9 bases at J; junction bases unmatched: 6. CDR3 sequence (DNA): TGTGCCAGCAGATGGACAGGGGTAGGTGAGCAGTTCTTC. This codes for CASRWTGVGEQFF.

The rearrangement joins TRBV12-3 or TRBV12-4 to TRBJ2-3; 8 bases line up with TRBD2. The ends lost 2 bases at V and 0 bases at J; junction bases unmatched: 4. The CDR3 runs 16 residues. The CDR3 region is CASSLRAGVSTDTQYF. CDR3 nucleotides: TGTGCCAGCAGTTTACGAGCGGGGGTTAGCACAGATACGCAGTATTTT.

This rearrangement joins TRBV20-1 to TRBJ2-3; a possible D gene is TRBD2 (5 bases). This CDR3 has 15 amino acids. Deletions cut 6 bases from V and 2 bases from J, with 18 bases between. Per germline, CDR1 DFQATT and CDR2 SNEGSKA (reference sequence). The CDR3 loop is CSAKGAPGYTDTQYF. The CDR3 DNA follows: TGCAGTGCAAAGGGAGCCCCAGGATACACAGATACGCAGTATTTT.

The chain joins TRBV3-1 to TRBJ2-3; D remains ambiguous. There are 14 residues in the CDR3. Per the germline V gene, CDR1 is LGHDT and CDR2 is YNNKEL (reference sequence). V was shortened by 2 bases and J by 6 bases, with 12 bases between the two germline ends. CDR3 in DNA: TGTGCCAGCAGCCAACTGACCTCCGTTGATACGCAGTATTTT. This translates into CASSQLTSVDTQYF.

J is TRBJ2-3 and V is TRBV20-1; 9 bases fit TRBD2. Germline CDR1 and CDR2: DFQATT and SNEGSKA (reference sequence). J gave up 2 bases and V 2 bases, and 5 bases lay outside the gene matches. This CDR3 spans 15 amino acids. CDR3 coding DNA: TGCAGTGCTAGATCGCTAGCGGGGAACACAGATACGCAGTATTTT. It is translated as CSARSLAGNTDTQYF.

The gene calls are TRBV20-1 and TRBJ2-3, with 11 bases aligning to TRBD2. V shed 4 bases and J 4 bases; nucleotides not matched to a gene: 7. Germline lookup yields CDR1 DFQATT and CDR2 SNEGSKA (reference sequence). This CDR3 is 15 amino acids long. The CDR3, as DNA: TGCAGTGCTATTCAACTAGCGGGAGTCCCAGATACGCAGTATTTT. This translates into CSAIQLAGVPDTQYF.

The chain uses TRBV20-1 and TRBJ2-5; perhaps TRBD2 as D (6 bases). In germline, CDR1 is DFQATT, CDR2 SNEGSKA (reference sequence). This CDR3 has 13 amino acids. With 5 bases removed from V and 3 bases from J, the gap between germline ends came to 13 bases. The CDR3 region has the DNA TGCAGTGCTTCCCGGGACTGGGAAGAGACCCAGTACTTC. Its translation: CSASRDWEETQYF.

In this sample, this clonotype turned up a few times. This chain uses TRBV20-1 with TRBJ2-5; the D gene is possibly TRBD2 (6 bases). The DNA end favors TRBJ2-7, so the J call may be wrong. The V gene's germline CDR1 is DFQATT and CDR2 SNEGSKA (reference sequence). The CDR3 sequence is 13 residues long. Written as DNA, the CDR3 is TGCAGTGCTAGAGGGAGGGAGTGGAGCGAGCAGTACTTC. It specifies CSARGREWSEQYF.

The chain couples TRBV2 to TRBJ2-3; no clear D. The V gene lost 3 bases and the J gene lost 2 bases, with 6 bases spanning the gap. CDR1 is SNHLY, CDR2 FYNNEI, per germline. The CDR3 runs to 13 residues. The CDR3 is CASSEIYTDTQYF. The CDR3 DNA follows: TGTGCCAGCAGTGAGATATACACAGATACGCAGTATTTT.

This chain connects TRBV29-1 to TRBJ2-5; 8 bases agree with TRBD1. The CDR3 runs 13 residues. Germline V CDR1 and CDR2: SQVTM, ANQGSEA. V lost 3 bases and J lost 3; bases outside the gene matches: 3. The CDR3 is CSVEKTGEETQYF. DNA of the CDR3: TGCAGCGTTGAGAAGACAGGGGAAGAGACCCAGTACTTC.

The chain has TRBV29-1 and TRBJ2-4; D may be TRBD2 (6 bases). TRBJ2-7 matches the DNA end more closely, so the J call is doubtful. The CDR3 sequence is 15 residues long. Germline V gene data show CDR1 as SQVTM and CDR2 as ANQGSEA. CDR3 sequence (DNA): TGCAGCGTTGGGGTATGGTGGGGGGACCACTACGAGCAGTACTTC. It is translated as CSVGVWWGDHYEQYF.